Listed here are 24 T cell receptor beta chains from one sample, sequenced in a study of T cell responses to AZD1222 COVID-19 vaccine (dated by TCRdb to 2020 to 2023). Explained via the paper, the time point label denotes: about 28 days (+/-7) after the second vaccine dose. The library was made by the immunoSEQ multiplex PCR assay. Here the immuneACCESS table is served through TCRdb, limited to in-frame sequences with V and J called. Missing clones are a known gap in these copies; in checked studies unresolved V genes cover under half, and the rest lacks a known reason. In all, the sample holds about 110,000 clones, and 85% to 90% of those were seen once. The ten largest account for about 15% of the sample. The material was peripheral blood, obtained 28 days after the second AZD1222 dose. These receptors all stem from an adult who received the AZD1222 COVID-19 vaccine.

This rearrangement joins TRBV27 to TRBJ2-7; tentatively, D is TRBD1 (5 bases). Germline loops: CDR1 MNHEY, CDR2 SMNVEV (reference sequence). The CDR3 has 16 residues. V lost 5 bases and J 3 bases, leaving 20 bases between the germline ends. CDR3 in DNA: TGTGCCAGCAGTGGCCAGGGTCTCACATTTATCTACGAGCAGTACTTC. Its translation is CASSGQGLTFIYEQYF.

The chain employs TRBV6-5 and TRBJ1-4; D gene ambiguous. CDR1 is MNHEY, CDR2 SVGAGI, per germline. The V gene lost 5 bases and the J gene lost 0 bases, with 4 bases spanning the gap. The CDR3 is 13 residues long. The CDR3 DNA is TGTGCCAGCAGTCGTTCAACTAATGAAAAACTGTTTTTT. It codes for CASSRSTNEKLFF.

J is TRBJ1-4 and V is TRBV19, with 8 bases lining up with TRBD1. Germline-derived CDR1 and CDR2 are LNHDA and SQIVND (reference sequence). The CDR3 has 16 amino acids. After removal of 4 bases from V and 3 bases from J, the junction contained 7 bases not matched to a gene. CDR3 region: CASSNLQGDANEKLFF. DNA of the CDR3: TGTGCCAGTAGTAACCTACAGGGGGATGCTAATGAAAAACTGTTTTTT. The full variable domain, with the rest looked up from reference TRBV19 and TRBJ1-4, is DGGITQSPKYLFRKEGQNVTLSCEQNLNHDAMYWYRQDPGQGLRLIYYSQIVNDFQKGDIAEGYSVSREKKESFPLTVTSAQKNPTAFYLCASSNLQGDANEKLFFGSGTQLSVL.

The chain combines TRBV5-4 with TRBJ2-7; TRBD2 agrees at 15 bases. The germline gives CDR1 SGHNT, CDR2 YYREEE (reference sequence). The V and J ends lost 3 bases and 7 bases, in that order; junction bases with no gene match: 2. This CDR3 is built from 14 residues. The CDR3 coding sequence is TGTGCCAGCAGCTACGGACTAGCGGGGGGGGAGCAGTACTTC. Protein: CASSYGLAGGEQYF.

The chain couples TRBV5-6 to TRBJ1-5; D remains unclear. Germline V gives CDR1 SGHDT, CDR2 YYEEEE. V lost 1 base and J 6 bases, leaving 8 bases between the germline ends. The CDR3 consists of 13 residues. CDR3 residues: CASSLFSGQPQHF. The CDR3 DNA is TGTGCCAGCAGCTTGTTTAGTGGTCAGCCCCAGCATTTT.

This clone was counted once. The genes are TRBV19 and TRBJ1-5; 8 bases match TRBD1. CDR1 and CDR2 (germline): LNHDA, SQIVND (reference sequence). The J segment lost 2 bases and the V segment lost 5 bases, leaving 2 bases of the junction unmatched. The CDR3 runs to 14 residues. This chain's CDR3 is CASSSGGGNQPQHF. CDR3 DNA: TGTGCCAGTAGTTCAGGGGGCGGCAATCAGCCCCAGCATTTT.

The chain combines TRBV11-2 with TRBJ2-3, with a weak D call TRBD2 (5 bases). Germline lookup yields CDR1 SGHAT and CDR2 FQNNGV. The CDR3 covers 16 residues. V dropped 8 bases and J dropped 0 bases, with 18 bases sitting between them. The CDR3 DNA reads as TGTGCCAGCGGCCTTGTGACGGGGTTTAGCACAGATACGCAGTATTTT. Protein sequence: CASGLVTGFSTDTQYF.

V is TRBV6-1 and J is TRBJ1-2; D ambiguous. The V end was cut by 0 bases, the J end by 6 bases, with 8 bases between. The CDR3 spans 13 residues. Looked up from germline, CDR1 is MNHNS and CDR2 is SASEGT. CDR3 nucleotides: TGTGCCAGCAGTGAAGCGCTGGGTGATGGCTACACCTTC. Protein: CASSEALGDGYTF.

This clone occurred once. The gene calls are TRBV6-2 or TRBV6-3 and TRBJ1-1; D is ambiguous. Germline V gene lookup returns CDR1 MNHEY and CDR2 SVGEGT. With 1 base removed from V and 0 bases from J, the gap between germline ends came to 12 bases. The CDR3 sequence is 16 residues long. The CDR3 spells CASSYFPSRLNTEAFF. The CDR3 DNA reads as TGTGCCAGCAGTTACTTCCCGAGTAGGTTGAACACTGAAGCTTTCTTT.

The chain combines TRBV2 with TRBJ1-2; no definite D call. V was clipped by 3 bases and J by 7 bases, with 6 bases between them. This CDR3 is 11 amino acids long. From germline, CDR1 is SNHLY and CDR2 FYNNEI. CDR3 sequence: CASSELGGYTF. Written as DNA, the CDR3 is TGTGCCAGCAGTGAGCTCGGTGGCTACACCTTC.

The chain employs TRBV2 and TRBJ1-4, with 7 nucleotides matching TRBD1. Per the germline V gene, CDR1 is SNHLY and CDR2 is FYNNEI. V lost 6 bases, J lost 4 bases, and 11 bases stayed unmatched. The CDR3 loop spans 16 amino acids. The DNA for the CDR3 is TGTGCCAGCAGGGACCTAGGGACAGCCATTAATGAAAAACTGTTTTTT. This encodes CASRDLGTAINEKLFF.

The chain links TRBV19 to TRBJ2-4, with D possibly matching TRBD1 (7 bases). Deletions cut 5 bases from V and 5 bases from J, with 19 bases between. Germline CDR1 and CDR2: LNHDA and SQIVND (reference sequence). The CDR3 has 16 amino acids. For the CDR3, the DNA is TGTGCCAGTAGTTCGGGACAGAGGGGACTCGAAAACATTCAGTACTTC. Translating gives CASSSGQRGLENIQYF.

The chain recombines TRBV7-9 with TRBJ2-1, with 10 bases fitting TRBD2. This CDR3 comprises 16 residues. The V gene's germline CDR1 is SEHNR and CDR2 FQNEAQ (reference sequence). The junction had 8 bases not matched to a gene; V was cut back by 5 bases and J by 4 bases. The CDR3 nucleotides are TGTGCCAGCAGCCCCCCCGGGACTAGCGCTTACAATGAGCAGTTCTTC. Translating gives CASSPPGTSAYNEQFF.

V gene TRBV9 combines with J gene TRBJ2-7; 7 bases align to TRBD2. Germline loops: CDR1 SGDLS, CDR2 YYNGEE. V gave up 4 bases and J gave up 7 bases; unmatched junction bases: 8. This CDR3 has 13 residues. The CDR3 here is CASSSGTIGEQYF. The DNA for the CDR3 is TGTGCCAGCAGCTCAGGGACTATCGGGGAGCAGTACTTC.

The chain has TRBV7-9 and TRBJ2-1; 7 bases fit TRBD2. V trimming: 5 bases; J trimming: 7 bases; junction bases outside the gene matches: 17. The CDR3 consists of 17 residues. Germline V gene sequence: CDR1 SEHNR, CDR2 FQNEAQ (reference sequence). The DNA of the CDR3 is TGTGCCAGCAGCCCGTCGCCCCGGGACTACCTTTTGAATGAGCAGTTCTTC. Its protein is CASSPSPRDYLLNEQFF.

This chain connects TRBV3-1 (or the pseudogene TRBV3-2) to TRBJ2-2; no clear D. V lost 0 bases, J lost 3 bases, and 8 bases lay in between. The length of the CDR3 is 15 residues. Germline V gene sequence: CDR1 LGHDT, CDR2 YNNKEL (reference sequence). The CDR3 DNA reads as TGTGCCAGCAGCCAAGATCCTGCGGACACCGGGGAGCTGTTTTTT. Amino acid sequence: CASSQDPADTGELFF.

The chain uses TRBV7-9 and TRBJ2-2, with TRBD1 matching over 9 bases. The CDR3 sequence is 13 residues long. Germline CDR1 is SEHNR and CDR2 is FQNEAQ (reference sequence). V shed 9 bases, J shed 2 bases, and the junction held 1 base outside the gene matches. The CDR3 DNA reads TGTGCCAGGGGACAGGGTAACACCGGGGAGCTGTTTTTT. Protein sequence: CARGQGNTGELFF.

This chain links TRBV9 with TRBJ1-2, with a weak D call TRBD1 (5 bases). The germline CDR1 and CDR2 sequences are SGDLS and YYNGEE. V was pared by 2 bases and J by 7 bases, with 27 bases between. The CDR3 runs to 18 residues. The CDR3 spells CASSVGLARGSASGGYTF. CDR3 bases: TGTGCCAGCAGCGTGGGCCTGGCGAGGGGATCGGCGTCCGGTGGCTACACCTTC.

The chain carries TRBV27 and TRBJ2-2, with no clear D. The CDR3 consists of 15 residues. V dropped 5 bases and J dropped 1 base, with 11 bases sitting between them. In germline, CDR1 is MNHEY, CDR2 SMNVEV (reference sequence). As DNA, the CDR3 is TGTGCCAGCAGTCCCGATCTCTGGAACACCGGGGAGCTGTTTTTT. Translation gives CASSPDLWNTGELFF.

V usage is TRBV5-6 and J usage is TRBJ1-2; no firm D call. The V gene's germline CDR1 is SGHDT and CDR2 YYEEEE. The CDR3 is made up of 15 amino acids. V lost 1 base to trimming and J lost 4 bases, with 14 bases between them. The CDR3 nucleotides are TGTGCCAGCAGCTTGATCCCGGCAGATTTCTATGGCTACACCTTC. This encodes CASSLIPADFYGYTF.

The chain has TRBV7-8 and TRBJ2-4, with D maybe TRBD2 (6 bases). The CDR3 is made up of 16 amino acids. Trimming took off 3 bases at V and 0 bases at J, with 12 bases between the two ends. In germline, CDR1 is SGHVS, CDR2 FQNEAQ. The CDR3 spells CASSLLAGLAKNIQYF. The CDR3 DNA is TGTGCCAGCAGCTTGCTTGCGGGGCTAGCCAAAAACATTCAGTACTTC. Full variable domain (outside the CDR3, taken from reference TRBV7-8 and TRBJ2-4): GAGVSQSPRYKVAKRGQDVALRCDPISGHVSLFWYQQALGQGPEFLTYFQNEAQLDKSGLPSDRFFAERPEGSVSTLKIQRTQQEDSAVYLCASSLLAGLAKNIQYFGAGTRLSVL.

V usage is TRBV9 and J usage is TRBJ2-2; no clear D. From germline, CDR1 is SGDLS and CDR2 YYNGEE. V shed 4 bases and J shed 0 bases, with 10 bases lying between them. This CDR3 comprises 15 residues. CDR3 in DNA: TGTGCCAGCAGCATAGGATGGGCGAACACCGGGGAGCTGTTTTTT. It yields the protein CASSIGWANTGELFF.

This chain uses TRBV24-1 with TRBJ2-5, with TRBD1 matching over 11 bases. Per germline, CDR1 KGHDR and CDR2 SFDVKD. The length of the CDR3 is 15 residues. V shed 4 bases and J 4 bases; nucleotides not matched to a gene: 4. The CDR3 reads CATSDRGQGGETQYF. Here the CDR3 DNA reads TGTGCCACCAGTGACCGGGGACAGGGGGGAGAGACCCAGTACTTC.

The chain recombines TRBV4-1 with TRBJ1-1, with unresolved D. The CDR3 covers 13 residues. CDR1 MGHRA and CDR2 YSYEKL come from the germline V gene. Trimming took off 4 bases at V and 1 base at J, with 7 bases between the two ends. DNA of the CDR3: TGCGCCAGCAGCCCCATAACGAACACTGAAGCTTTCTTT. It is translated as CASSPITNTEAFF.